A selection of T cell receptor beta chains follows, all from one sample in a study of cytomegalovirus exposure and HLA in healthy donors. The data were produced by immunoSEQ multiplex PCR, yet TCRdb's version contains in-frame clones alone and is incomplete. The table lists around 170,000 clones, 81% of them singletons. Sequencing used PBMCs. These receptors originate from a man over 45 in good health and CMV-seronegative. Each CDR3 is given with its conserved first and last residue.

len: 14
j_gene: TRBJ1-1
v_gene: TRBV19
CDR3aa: CASTSRQENTEAFF

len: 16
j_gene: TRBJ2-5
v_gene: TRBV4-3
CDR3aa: CASSPSTGRGFETQYF

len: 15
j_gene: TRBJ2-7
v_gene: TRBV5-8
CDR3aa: CASSLGRGGSYEQYF

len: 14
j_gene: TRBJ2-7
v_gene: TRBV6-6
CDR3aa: CASSPRNDRREQYF

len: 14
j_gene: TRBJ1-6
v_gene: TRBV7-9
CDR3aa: CASSLNQYNSPLHF

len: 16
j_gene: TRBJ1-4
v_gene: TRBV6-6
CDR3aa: CASSYSSPARGEKLFF

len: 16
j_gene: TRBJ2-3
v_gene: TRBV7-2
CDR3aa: CASSPRPGQSTDTQYF

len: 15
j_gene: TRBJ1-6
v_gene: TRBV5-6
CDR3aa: CASSFVDREDSPLHF

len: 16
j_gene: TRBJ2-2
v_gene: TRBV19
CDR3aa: CASSILAGGITGELFF

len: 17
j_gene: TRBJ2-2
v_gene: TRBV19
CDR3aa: CASSIGDIGVITGELFF

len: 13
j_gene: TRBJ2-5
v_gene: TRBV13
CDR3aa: CASSSAGEETQYF

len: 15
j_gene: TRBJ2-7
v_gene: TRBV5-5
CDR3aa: CASSLRAGGPYEQYF

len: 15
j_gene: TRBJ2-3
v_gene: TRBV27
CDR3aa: CASSREELGTDTQYF

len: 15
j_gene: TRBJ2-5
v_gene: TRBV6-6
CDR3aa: CASRDSHSPGETQYF

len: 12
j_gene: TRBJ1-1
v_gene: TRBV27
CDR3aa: CASRQGNTEAFF

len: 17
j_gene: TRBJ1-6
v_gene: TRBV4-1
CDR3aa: CASSLHRGPPYNSPLRF

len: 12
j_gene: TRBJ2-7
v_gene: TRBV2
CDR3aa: CASSRESYEQYF

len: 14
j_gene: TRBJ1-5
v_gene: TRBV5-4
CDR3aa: CAFRGDRDDQPQHF